This T cell receptor beta chain was captured by sequencing in a study of T cells of healthy individuals. V shed 3 bases and J 7 bases; nucleotides not matched to a gene: 5. This CDR3 region has 12 residues. Germline V gene lookup returns CDR1 DFQATT and CDR2 SNEGSKA (reference sequence). From the 5' RACE reads, TCRdb called clonotypes with MiXCR, one entry per CDR3 protein. This table has more than 60,000 distinct CDR3 sequences, around 15% appearing once. The rearrangement uses TRBV20-1 and TRBJ1-2; 7 bases are shared with TRBD1. The receptor's source is a human donor in good health. The DNA for the CDR3 is TGCAGTGCTAGTGAAACAGGGGTTGGCTACACCTTC. This gives the protein CSASETGVGYTF.